The rows below give T cell receptor beta chains drawn from one sample of a study of identical twins. TCRdb redid the calling of the 5' RACE reads with MiXCR, one entry per CDR3 protein. The sample has some 240,000 distinct CDR3 sequences, about 10% seen once. The sample was memory T cells sorted from blood. These receptors all stem from a man aged 45-65 years in good health. Each CDR3 is given with its conserved first and last residue. The D gene is left open where the match is weak. A row's size may be missing; if present it is once, few, many or a size class.

d_call	clone_size	cdr3_length	v_call	j_call	cdr3_aa	cdr3_nt
NA	many	18	TRBV5-1	TRBJ1-6	CASSLVAGSGPENSPLHF	TGCGCCAGCAGCTTGGTAGCCGGGTCGGGGCCGGAGAATTCACCCCTCCACTTT
NA	many	15	TRBV28	TRBJ2-3	CASSLIRWGADTQYF	TGTGCCAGCAGTTTAATAAGGTGGGGAGCAGATACGCAGTATTTT
TRBD2	NA	17	TRBV6-2/TRBV6-3	TRBJ2-3	CASSPKTSGRATDTQYF	TGTGCCAGCAGTCCCAAGACTAGCGGCCGGGCTACAGATACGCAGTATTTT
TRBD1	few	15	TRBV6-1	TRBJ1-2	CASSEHPGGANGYTF	TGTGCCAGCAGTGAACATCCAGGGGGCGCGAATGGCTACACCTTC
NA	NA	15	TRBV5-4	TRBJ2-7	CASGANRGGFDEQYF	TGTGCCAGCGGCGCAAACAGGGGGGGGTTTGACGAGCAGTACTTC
TRBD2	many	16	TRBV10-3	TRBJ2-3	CAISGRGGINTDTQYF	TGTGCCATCAGTGGGCGGGGGGGGATTAACACAGATACGCAGTATTTT
NA	few	14	TRBV7-9	TRBJ1-6	CASNTGSGNSPLHF	TGTGCCAGCAACACAGGGTCCGGGAATTCACCCCTCCACTTT
NA	many	18	TRBV5-1	TRBJ2-1	CASSLARRAESSYNEQFF	TGCGCCAGCAGCTTGGCTCGCCGGGCGGAAAGCTCCTACAATGAGCAGTTCTTC
NA	NA	13	TRBV29-1	TRBJ1-4	CSVRVATNEKLFF	TGCAGCGTCCGGGTTGCAACTAATGAAAAACTGTTTTTT
NA	many	14	TRBV28	TRBJ2-3	CASRTADYLGTQYF	TGTGCCAGCAGGACCGCGGACTACCTGGGTACGCAGTATTTT
NA	many	15	TRBV7-8	TRBJ1-2	CASSAGTVNDYGYTF	TGTGCCAGCAGCGCTGGGACCGTAAACGACTATGGCTACACCTTC
NA	NA	16	TRBV6-2/TRBV6-3	TRBJ2-2	CASSYPPGLHLGELFF	TGTGCCAGCAGTTACCCCCCGGGACTTCACCTCGGGGAGCTGTTTTTT
NA	few	15	TRBV4-3	TRBJ2-5	CASSHLRGGQETQYF	TGCGCCAGCAGCCACTTACGGGGTGGGCAAGAGACCCAGTACTTC
NA	few	15	TRBV6-1	TRBJ2-3	CASSPVRDWTDTQYF	TGTGCCAGCAGCCCCGTTAGGGACTGGACAGATACGCAGTATTTT
NA	NA	16	TRBV6-5	TRBJ1-4	CASSYGQGATNEKLFF	TGTGCCAGCAGTTACGGCCAGGGCGCAACTAATGAAAAACTGTTTTTT
NA	few	15	TRBV10-2	TRBJ1-3	CASSAGAASGNTIYF	TGCGCCAGCAGTGCCGGGGCAGCCTCTGGAAACACCATATATTTT
TRBD1	many	14	TRBV20-1	TRBJ1-5	CSARVGTDNQPQHF	TGCAGTGCTAGAGTGGGGACAGACAATCAGCCCCAGCATTTT